This T cell receptor beta chain was captured in a study of blood T cell repertoires in COVID-19. In this sample, this clone turned up once. CDR1 MNHEY and CDR2 SVGAGI come from the germline V gene. The CDR3 is 14 amino acids. V lost 6 bases to trimming and J lost 6 bases; unmatched junction nucleotides: 9. The method was immunoSEQ multiplex PCR; TCRdb's version includes in-frame clones alone and lacks a portion of them. Of about 150,000 clones in the sample, around four fifths were seen once. The TCR was taken from a woman aged 40 to 55 who had recovered from COVID-19. Sequencing was performed on PBMCs or T cells enriched from blood (not recorded which). The gene calls are TRBV6-5 and TRBJ2-7, with TRBD2 matching 9 bases. CDR3 in DNA: TGTGCCAGCAGCTCGACTAGCGGCGGAGTCGAGCAGTACTTC. This sequence encodes CASSSTSGGVEQYF.